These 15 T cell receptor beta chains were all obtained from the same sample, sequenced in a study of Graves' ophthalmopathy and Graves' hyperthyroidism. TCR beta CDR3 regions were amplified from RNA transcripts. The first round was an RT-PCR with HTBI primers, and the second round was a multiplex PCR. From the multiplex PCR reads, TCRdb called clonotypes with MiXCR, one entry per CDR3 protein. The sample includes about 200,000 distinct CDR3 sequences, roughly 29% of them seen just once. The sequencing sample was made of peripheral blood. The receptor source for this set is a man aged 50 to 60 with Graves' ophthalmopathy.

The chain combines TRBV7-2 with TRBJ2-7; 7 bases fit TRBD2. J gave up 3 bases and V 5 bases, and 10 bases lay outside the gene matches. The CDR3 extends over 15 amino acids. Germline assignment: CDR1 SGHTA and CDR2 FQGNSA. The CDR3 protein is CASSVAGERFYEQYF. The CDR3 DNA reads TGTGCCAGCAGCGTCGCGGGAGAGCGATTCTACGAGCAGTACTTC. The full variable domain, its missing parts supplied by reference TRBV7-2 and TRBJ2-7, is GAGVSQSPSNKVTEKGKDVELRCDPISGHTALYWYRQSLGQGLEFLIYFQGNSAPDKSGLPSDRFSAERTGGSVSTLTIQRTQQEDSAVYLCASSVAGERFYEQYFGPGTRLTVT.

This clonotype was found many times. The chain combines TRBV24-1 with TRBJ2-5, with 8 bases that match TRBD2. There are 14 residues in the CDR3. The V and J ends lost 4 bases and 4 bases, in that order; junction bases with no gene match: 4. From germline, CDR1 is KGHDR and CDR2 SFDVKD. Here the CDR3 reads CATSEGAGAETQYF. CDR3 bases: TGTGCCACCAGTGAGGGAGCGGGAGCAGAGACCCAGTACTTC.

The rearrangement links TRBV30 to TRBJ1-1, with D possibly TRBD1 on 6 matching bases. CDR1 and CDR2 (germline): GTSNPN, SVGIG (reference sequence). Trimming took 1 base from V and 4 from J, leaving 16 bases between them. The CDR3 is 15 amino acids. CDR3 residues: CAWSDVGGIGTEAFF. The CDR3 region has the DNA TGTGCCTGGAGTGATGTAGGGGGAATTGGCACTGAAGCTTTCTTT.

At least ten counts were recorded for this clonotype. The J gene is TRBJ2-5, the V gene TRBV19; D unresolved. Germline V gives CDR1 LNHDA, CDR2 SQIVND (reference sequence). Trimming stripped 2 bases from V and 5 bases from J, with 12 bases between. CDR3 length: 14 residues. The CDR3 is CASSIMGILETQYF. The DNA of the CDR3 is TGTGCCAGTAGTATAATGGGGATTTTGGAGACCCAGTACTTC.

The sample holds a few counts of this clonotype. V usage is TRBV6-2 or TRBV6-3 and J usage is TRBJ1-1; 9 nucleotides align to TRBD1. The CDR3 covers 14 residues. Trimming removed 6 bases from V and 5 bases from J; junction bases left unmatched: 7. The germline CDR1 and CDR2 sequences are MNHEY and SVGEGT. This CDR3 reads CASSSMTGGTEAFF. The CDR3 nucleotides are TGTGCCAGCAGCTCCATGACAGGGGGGACTGAAGCTTTCTTT.

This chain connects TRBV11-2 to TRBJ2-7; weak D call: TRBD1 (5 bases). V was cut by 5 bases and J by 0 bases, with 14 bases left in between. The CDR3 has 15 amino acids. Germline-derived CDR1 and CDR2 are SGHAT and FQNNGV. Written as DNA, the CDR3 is TGTGCCAGCAGCCCGGATGACGACAGCTCCTACGAGCAGTACTTC. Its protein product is CASSPDDDSSYEQYF.

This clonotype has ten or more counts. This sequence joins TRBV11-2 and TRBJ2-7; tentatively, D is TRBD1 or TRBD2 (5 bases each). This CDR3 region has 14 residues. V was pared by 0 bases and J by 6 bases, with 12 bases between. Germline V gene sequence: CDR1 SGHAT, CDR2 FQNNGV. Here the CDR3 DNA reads TGTGCCAGCAGCTTAGATCCGGCAGGGAGCGAGCAGTACTTC. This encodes CASSLDPAGSEQYF. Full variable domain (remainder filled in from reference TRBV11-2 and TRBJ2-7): EAGVAQSPRYKIIEKRQSVAFWCNPISGHATLYWYQQILGQGPKLLIQFQNNGVVDDSQLPKDRFSAERLKGVDSTLKIQPAKLEDSAVYLCASSLDPAGSEQYFGPGTRLTVT.

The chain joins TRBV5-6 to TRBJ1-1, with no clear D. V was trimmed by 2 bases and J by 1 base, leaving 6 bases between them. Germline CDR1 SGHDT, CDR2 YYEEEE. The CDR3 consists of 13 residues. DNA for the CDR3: TGTGCCAGCAGCTTCGACACGAACACTGAAGCTTTCTTT. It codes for CASSFDTNTEAFF.

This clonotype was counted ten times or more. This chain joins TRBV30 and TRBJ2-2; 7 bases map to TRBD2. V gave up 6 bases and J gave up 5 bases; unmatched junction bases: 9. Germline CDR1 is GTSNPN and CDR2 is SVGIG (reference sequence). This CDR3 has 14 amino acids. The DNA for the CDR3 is TGTGCCTGTTCGGCGGGAGCGCGAACCGGGGAGCTGTTTTTT. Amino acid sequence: CACSAGARTGELFF.

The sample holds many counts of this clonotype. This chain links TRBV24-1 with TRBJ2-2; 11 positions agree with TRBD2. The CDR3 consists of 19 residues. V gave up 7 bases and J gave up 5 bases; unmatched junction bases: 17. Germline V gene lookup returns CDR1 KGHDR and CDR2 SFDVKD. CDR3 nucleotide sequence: TGTGCCACCAGCAGACTACTAGCGGGAGTTTCGCATGGGACCGGGGAGCTGTTTTTT. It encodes CATSRLLAGVSHGTGELFF.

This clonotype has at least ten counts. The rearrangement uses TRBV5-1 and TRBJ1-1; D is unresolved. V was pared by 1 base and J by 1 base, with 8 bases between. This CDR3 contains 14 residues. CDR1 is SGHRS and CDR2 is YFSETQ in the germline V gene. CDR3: CASSLKGTNTEAFF. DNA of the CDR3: TGCGCCAGCAGCTTGAAGGGTACGAACACTGAAGCTTTCTTT.

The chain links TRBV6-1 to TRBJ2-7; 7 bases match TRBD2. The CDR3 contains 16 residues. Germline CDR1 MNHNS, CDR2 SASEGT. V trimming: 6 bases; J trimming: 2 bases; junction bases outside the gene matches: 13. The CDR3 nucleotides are TGTGCCAGCAGGAGAGACCCAACTAGCGTGACCTACGAGCAGTACTTC. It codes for CASRRDPTSVTYEQYF.

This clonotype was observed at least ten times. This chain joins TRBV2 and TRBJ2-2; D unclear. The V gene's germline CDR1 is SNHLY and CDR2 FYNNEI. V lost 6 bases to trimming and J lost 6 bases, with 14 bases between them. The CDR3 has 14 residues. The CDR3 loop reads CASSPEIFAGELFF. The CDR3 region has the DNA TGTGCCAGCAGCCCAGAAATTTTCGCCGGGGAGCTGTTTTTT. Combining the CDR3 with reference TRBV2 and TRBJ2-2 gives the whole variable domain EPEVTQTPSHQVTQMGQEVILRCVPISNHLYFYWYRQILGQKVEFLVSFYNNEISEKSEIFDDQFSVERPDGSNFTLKIRSTKLEDSAMYFCASSPEIFAGELFFGEGSRLTVL.

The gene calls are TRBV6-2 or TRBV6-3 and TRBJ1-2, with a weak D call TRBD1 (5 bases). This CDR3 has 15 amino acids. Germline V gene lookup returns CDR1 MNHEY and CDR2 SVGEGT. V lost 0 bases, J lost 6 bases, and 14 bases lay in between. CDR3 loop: CASSYSTVLGDGYTF. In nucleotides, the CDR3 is TGTGCCAGCAGTTACTCGACGGTCTTGGGGGATGGCTACACCTTC.

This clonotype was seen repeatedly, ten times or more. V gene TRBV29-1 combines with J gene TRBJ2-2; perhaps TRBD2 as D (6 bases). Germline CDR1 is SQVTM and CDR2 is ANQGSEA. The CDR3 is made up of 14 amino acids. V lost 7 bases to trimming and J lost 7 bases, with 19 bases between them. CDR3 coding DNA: TGCAGCGGTGTAGGAGGGCCCCGGGGCGGGGAGCTGTTTTTT. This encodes CSGVGGPRGGELFF.